This entry is about one TCR beta chain. Its target is unknown. Germline-derived CDR1 and CDR2 are MRHNA and SNTAGT. The CDR3 is made up of 15 amino acids. V lost 3 bases, J lost 5 bases, and 9 bases stayed unmatched. This entry belongs to a study of T-cell reconstitution after alpha-beta-depleted transplantation in children. Study results and caveats: T cells produced anew were the main source of T-cell counts and diversity one year after transplant. Reportedly, alpha-beta T cells present about two months post-transplant originated from several hundred expanded clones of graft origin. For some patients, TCRbeta diversity was high at day 60 because of recipient T cells and thymic progenitors that survived.

For TCRbeta, the library was prepared with unique molecular identifiers. TCRdb fed the PCR reads into MiXCR, producing one record per CDR3 protein. In the table there are 150,000 to 250,000 distinct CDR3 sequences, about 6% of which are singletons. The clonotype comes from a girl under three years old with combined immunodeficiency, due to receive a stem cell transplant. The specimen comprised PBMCs, sampled before TCRalphabeta/CD19-depleted stem cell transplant. The chain uses TRBV6-4 and TRBJ2-5, with 7 bases lining up with TRBD2. The CDR3 coding sequence is TGTGCCAGCAGTGAGAGGGCGGGAGAGGGGGAGACCCAGTACTTC. Translated: CASSERAGEGETQYF.